The next 18 T cell receptor beta chains were all read from a single sample in a study of blood T cell repertoires in COVID-19. Repertoires were generated with immunoSEQ multiplex PCR, while TCRdb's copy carries only in-frame clones and drops some. The sample carries 200,000 to 250,000 clones, around 90% recorded once. The sample was PBMCs or T cells enriched from blood (not recorded which). These receptor sequences come from a man aged 30 to 39 who had been exposed to COVID-19.

This sequence joins TRBV30 and TRBJ2-7, with a tentative D call TRBD2 (5 bases). The length of the CDR3 is 14 residues. The germline V gene has CDR1 GTSNPN and CDR2 SVGIG (reference sequence). Between the trimmed V and J ends, which lost 1 base and 4 bases, there was a span of 14 bases. The CDR3 loop reads CAWSDLAGEYEQYF. DNA for the CDR3: TGTGCCTGGAGTGACCTAGCTGGGGAGTACGAGCAGTACTTC.

The genes are TRBV29-1 and TRBJ2-4; TRBD1 might be the D (5 bases). The CDR3 runs to 12 residues. CDR1 and CDR2 (germline): SQVTM, ANQGSEA. Trimming left V 3 bases short and J 7 bases short, with 10 bases between. This chain's CDR3 is CSVEGRWNIQYF. CDR3 bases: TGCAGCGTTGAGGGGCGTTGGAACATTCAGTACTTC.

This chain connects TRBV19 to TRBJ1-2; TRBD1 agrees at 8 bases. V shed 0 bases, J shed 5 bases, and the junction held 8 bases outside the gene matches. This CDR3 is 16 amino acids long. Germline lookup yields CDR1 LNHDA and CDR2 SQIVND (reference sequence). The CDR3 region is CASSIDLRGQAYGYTF. The CDR3, as DNA: TGTGCCAGTAGTATAGATCTTAGGGGACAGGCATATGGCTACACCTTC.

The sample holds a few counts of this clone. This chain links TRBV29-1 with TRBJ1-6; D is unclear. Germline CDR1 reads SQVTM; CDR2 reads ANQGSEA. This CDR3 spans 13 amino acids. V was shortened by 8 bases and J by 7 bases, with 15 bases between the two germline ends. The CDR3 bases are TGCAGCTCACCCGAACGGGAAAATTCACCCCTCCACTTT. It is translated as CSSPERENSPLHF.

The gene calls are TRBV5-6 and TRBJ1-4; a possible D gene is TRBD1 (6 bases). This CDR3 region has 15 residues. Per the germline V gene, CDR1 is SGHDT and CDR2 is YYEEEE. Deletions cut 4 bases from V and 6 bases from J, with 16 bases between. In DNA, the CDR3 is TGTGCCAGCAGCCGATACGACAGGACCGATGAAAAACTGTTTTTT. It is translated as CASSRYDRTDEKLFF. Based on the CDR3 plus reference TRBV5-6 and TRBJ1-4, the full variable domain is DAGVTQSPTHLIKTRGQQVTLRCSPKSGHDTVSWYQQALGQGPQFIFQYYEEEERQRGNFPDRFSGHQFPNYSSELNVNALLLGDSALYLCASSRYDRTDEKLFFGSGTQLSVL.

In DNA, the CDR3 is TGTGCCAGCAGTGAAGAGGGGAATCAGCCCCAGCATTTT. As protein: CASSEEGNQPQHF. The J gene is TRBJ1-5, the V gene TRBV6-1; tentatively, D is TRBD1 (5 bases). V was trimmed by 1 base and J by 4 bases, leaving 5 bases between them. CDR3 length: 13 residues. Looked up from germline, CDR1 is MNHNS and CDR2 is SASEGT.

The chain recombines TRBV2 with TRBJ1-1, with 8 bases fitting TRBD1. Looked up from germline, CDR1 is SNHLY and CDR2 is FYNNEI. Losses at the gene ends were 2 bases for V and 2 bases for J; bases not matched to a gene: 10. The CDR3 consists of 17 residues. The CDR3, as DNA: TGTGCCAGCAGTGAATACAGGGACAGGACAAAAAACACTGAAGCTTTCTTT. Translated: CASSEYRDRTKNTEAFF.

This clone was seen just once. The DNA for the CDR3 is TGTGCCAGCAGCTTAGATCCCGGGGGGCGCGACTATGGCTACACCTTC. This translates into CASSLDPGGRDYGYTF. The chain is built from TRBV7-2 and TRBJ1-2; D is perhaps TRBD1 (6 bases). Germline V CDR1 and CDR2: SGHTA, FQGNSA. The CDR3 length is 16 residues. With 1 base removed from V and 3 bases from J, the gap between germline ends came to 15 bases. Together with reference TRBV7-2 and TRBJ1-2, the CDR3 gives the full variable domain: GAGVSQSPSNKVTEKGKDVELRCDPISGHTALYWYRQSLGQGLEFLIYFQGNSAPDKSGLPSDRFSAERTGGSVSTLTIQRTQQEDSAVYLCASSLDPGGRDYGYTFGSGTRLTVV.

V usage is TRBV4-2 and J usage is TRBJ1-5; 7 positions agree with TRBD1. The germline V gene encodes CDR1 LGHNA and CDR2 YNFKEQ. This CDR3 comprises 17 residues. The V gene end was trimmed by 5 bases and the J gene end by 2 bases; junction bases not matched to a gene: 12. CDR3 sequence: CASSETGGGWGNQPQHF. The CDR3 DNA reads TGTGCCAGCAGCGAGACGGGAGGGGGCTGGGGCAATCAGCCCCAGCATTTT.

This chain connects TRBV6-2 or TRBV6-3 to TRBJ2-1; 10 nucleotides agree with TRBD1. Germline trimming cut 6 bases from V and 8 bases from J; bases unmatched to any gene: 7. CDR1 is MNHEY, CDR2 SVGEGT, per germline. This CDR3 spans 14 amino acids. The CDR3 loop is CASSSTDRGHEQFF. CDR3 bases: TGTGCCAGCAGCTCGACCGACAGGGGGCATGAGCAGTTCTTC.

This clone has more than one count but fewer than ten. The rearrangement uses TRBV3-1 (or the pseudogene TRBV3-2) and TRBJ2-7, with a tentative D call TRBD2 (6 bases). Germline-derived CDR1 and CDR2 are LGHDT and YNNKEL (reference sequence). The CDR3 sequence is 15 residues long. Deletions cut 3 bases from V and 7 bases from J, with 19 bases between. The CDR3 sequence: CASSQEGRPSGEQYF. CDR3 sequence (DNA): TGTGCCAGCAGCCAGGAGGGACGTCCCTCGGGGGAGCAGTACTTC.

This chain connects TRBV20-1 to TRBJ2-2; 7 nucleotides agree with TRBD2. After removal of 3 bases from V and 4 bases from J, the junction contained 8 bases not matched to a gene. The CDR3 has 15 amino acids. In germline, CDR1 is DFQATT, CDR2 SNEGSKA (reference sequence). The CDR3 is CSASDAGVGTGELFF. The CDR3 DNA is TGCAGTGCTAGTGACGCGGGGGTCGGCACCGGGGAGCTGTTTTTT.

The CDR3 here is CASSPTRTDTQYF. CDR3 DNA: TGTGCCAGCAGCCCGACAAGAACAGATACGCAGTATTTT. V and J are TRBV3-1 (or the pseudogene TRBV3-2) and TRBJ2-3; D remains unclear. The CDR3 consists of 13 residues. The germline V and J ends were trimmed by 4 bases and 3 bases, with 8 bases remaining between them. Germline V gene data show CDR1 as LGHDT and CDR2 as YNNKEL (reference sequence).

V is TRBV30 and J is TRBJ1-1; the match to TRBD1 covers 9 bases. The CDR3 is 15 amino acids. Unmatched junction bases numbered 3, after V lost 0 bases and J lost 1 base. From germline, CDR1 is GTSNPN and CDR2 SVGIG (reference sequence). Here the CDR3 DNA reads TGTGCCTGGAGTGTAAGGGGACAGGGGAACACTGAAGCTTTCTTT. Amino acids: CAWSVRGQGNTEAFF.

The chain uses TRBV6-5 and TRBJ2-7; 7 positions agree with TRBD1. V lost 2 bases, J lost 2 bases, and 6 bases stayed unmatched. This CDR3 comprises 15 residues. CDR1 and CDR2 (germline): MNHEY, SVGAGI. The chain's CDR3 is CASSYNGGQPYEQYF. Written as DNA, the CDR3 is TGTGCCAGCAGTTACAATGGGGGACAGCCCTACGAGCAGTACTTC.

The rearrangement links TRBV5-1 to TRBJ1-4; a weak D match, TRBD1 (6 bases). The V end lost 0 bases, the J end lost 4 bases, and 10 bases lay between the germline ends. CDR1 and CDR2 (germline): SGHRS, YFSETQ. This CDR3 comprises 15 residues. The CDR3 nucleotides read TGCGCCAGCAGCTTGGCGTTAGGGGGTAATGAAAAACTGTTTTTT. Amino acid sequence: CASSLALGGNEKLFF.

This clone was picked up one time. This chain links TRBV5-1 with TRBJ1-2; D ambiguous. CDR1 and CDR2 from the germline V gene are SGHRS and YFSETQ. The V gene lost 0 bases and the J gene lost 1 base, with 10 bases spanning the gap. There are 15 residues in the CDR3. CDR3 in DNA: TGCGCCAGCAGCTTGGCACTGCAGGATAACTATGGCTACACCTTC. Translated: CASSLALQDNYGYTF.

The rearrangement uses TRBV6-4 and TRBJ1-2; D might be TRBD1 (6 bases). Trimming removed 3 bases from V and 4 bases from J, with 9 bases in between. The germline V gene has CDR1 MRHNA and CDR2 SNTAGT. This CDR3 contains 13 residues. The CDR3 loop is CASSETGSYGYTF. The CDR3 nucleotides read TGTGCCAGCAGTGAAACAGGGAGCTATGGCTACACCTTC.